The 24 T cell receptor beta chains presented below share a single source sample, sequenced in a study of cytomegalovirus exposure and HLA in healthy donors. Researchers ran the PCR with 60 Vbeta and 13 Jbeta primers. Profiled with immunoSEQ multiplex PCR; TCRdb holds only in-frame clones, not every one. The sample consists of roughly 150,000 clones, 73% of them appearing once. The sample was PBMCs. The source of these receptors is a woman between 18 and 29 years old in good health and CMV-seropositive.

V gene TRBV2 combines with J gene TRBJ1-4; D is ambiguous. Germline CDR1 reads SNHLY; CDR2 reads FYNNEI. With 4 bases removed from V and 7 bases from J, the gap between germline ends came to 10 bases. The CDR3 runs to 13 residues. The CDR3 DNA follows: TGTGCCAGCAGTGCGGAGGTGGCTGAAAAACTGTTTTTT. Encoded protein: CASSAEVAEKLFF.

This clone has a single count. The chain uses TRBV28 and TRBJ1-4; no definite D call. The CDR3 consists of 14 residues. Germline V gene lookup returns CDR1 MDHEN and CDR2 SYDVKM. Trimming left V 1 base short and J 5 bases short, with 8 bases between. The CDR3, as DNA: TGTGCCAGCAGTTTATCCAGGATGAATGAAAAACTGTTTTTT. Protein product: CASSLSRMNEKLFF.

The chain recombines TRBV19 with TRBJ2-7; D is uncertain. V was cut by 1 base and J by 2 bases, with 9 bases left in between. The CDR3 has 14 amino acids. CDR1 is LNHDA, CDR2 SQIVND, per germline (reference sequence). In DNA, the CDR3 is TGTGCCAGTAGTATAGCTGGCACACCCTACGAGCAGTACTTC. As protein: CASSIAGTPYEQYF.

This sequence joins TRBV13 and TRBJ1-1, with D hard to call. Germline CDR1 reads PRHDT; CDR2 reads FYEKMQ (reference sequence). Trimming pared 8 bases from V and 2 bases from J, leaving 12 bases between. CDR3 length equals 13 residues. The chain's CDR3 is CASALRRNTEAFF. CDR3 coding DNA: TGTGCCAGCGCCCTACGCCGCAACACTGAAGCTTTCTTT.

As concerns this clone: Other DNA sequences in this specimen translate into the identical CDR3. The V call is TRBV9, the J call TRBJ2-3; D possibly corresponds to TRBD2 (7 bases). Per the germline V gene, CDR1 is SGDLS and CDR2 is YYNGEE. The CDR3 length is 15 residues. V lost 2 bases and J 0 bases, leaving 10 bases between the germline ends. CDR3 nucleotides: TGTGCCAGCAGCGTGGGAGGGGGGAGCACAGATACGCAGTATTTT. Its protein is CASSVGGGSTDTQYF.

In regard to this clone: The same CDR3 can be traced to other DNA sequences in this sample. The chain couples TRBV4-1 to TRBJ1-5; a weak D match, TRBD1 (5 bases). V gave up 3 bases and J gave up 2 bases, with 11 bases separating them. This CDR3 spans 15 amino acids. CDR1 is MGHRA and CDR2 is YSYEKL in the germline V gene. The CDR3 protein is CASSQAQGGNQPQHF. The CDR3 DNA reads TGCGCCAGCAGCCAGGCGCAGGGTGGCAATCAGCCCCAGCATTTT.

As concerns this clone: Within the sample, other DNA sequences also encode this same CDR3. V gene TRBV7-2 combines with J gene TRBJ1-1; 7 bases align to TRBD1. CDR1 SGHTA and CDR2 FQGNSA come from the germline V gene. CDR3 length: 14 residues. Trimming removed 5 bases from V and 0 bases from J; junction bases left unmatched: 3. The CDR3 sequence is CASSLQGLNTEAFF. The CDR3 bases are TGTGCCAGCAGCCTACAGGGGCTGAACACTGAAGCTTTCTTT.

The V and J genes are TRBV28 and TRBJ2-7, with unresolved D. The CDR3 contains 12 residues. Germline CDR1 is MDHEN and CDR2 is SYDVKM. V was shortened by 4 bases and J by 3 bases, with 7 bases between the two germline ends. The CDR3 DNA reads as TGTGCCAGCAGTTCACTTAACTACGAGCAGTACTTC. It yields the protein CASSSLNYEQYF.

The CDR3 DNA reads TGCAGCGTTACTACAGGGGCAACTAATGAAAAACTGTTTTTT. This encodes CSVTTGATNEKLFF. The chain combines TRBV29-1 with TRBJ1-4, with 7 positions matching TRBD1. The CDR3 covers 14 residues. V was clipped by 5 bases and J by 0 bases; unmatched bases: 3. Looked up from germline, CDR1 is SQVTM and CDR2 is ANQGSEA.

This clone was recorded a few times. This chain uses TRBV14 with TRBJ1-2; D is ambiguous. The germline V and J ends were trimmed by 1 base and 8 bases, with 17 bases remaining between them. CDR3 length equals 15 residues. CDR1 and CDR2 (germline): SGHDN, FVKESK. CDR3 nucleotide sequence: TGTGCCAGCAGCCAAGGGGTCCTTCGAGGGTACGGCTACACCTTC. It encodes CASSQGVLRGYGYTF.

The gene calls are TRBV27 and TRBJ1-1, with a weak D call TRBD1 (5 bases). The CDR3 consists of 16 residues. Per the germline V gene, CDR1 is MNHEY and CDR2 is SMNVEV (reference sequence). The ends were cut back, 3 bases at V and 3 bases at J, with 17 bases in the middle. As DNA, the CDR3 is TGTGCCAGCAGTTTTACCCGGGGGGGAAGGGACACTGAAGCTTTCTTT. It specifies CASSFTRGGRDTEAFF.

The table lists this clone with a count of one. The chain links TRBV19 to TRBJ1-6; D uncertain. The germline V gene has CDR1 LNHDA and CDR2 SQIVND (reference sequence). The CDR3 extends over 15 amino acids. The V end was cut by 3 bases, the J end by 7 bases, with 13 bases between. The CDR3 DNA follows: TGTGCCAGTAGTATTTCGGGAGGGAACAATTCACCCCTCCACTTT. This codes for CASSISGGNNSPLHF.

The chain employs TRBV10-3 and TRBJ2-7; the match to TRBD1 covers 9 bases. Losses at the gene ends were 6 bases for V and 3 bases for J; bases not matched to a gene: 6. CDR3 length: 14 amino acids. Germline V gene sequence: CDR1 ENHRY, CDR2 SYGVKD. CDR3 coding DNA: TGTGCCATCAGCGACGGGACAGGGAGCTACGAGCAGTACTTC. This translates into CAISDGTGSYEQYF.

DNA for the CDR3: TGTGCCAGCAGTCCTAACCTCGGGGGGGATAACTACAATGAGCAGTTCTTC. Translating it yields CASSPNLGGDNYNEQFF. This chain connects TRBV14 to TRBJ2-1; 8 bases are a match to TRBD2. Germline assignment: CDR1 SGHDN and CDR2 FVKESK. After removal of 6 bases from V and 3 bases from J, the junction contained 13 bases not matched to a gene. The CDR3 spans 17 residues.

The chain couples TRBV5-4 to TRBJ2-1, with 15 nucleotides matching TRBD2. This CDR3 comprises 18 residues. The V and J ends lost 0 bases and 10 bases, in that order; junction bases with no gene match: 11. CDR1 and CDR2 (germline): SGHNT, YYREEE (reference sequence). The CDR3 DNA is TGTGCCAGCAGCTTGGTCCCGGGACTAGCGGGGGGACAAAGGGAGCAGTTCTTC. Its protein is CASSLVPGLAGGQREQFF. The full variable domain, its missing parts supplied by reference TRBV5-4 and TRBJ2-1, is ETGVTQSPTHLIKTRGQQVTLRCSSQSGHNTVSWYQQALGQGPQFIFQYYREEENGRGNFPPRFSGLQFPNYSSELNVNALELDDSALYLCASSLVPGLAGGQREQFFGPGTRLTVL.

The DNA for the CDR3 is TGTGCCGTACGGCCAGAAGCGTACGAGCAGTACTTC. It codes for CAVRPEAYEQYF. The rearrangement links TRBV30 to TRBJ2-5; D is unclear. The J call may not be correct, given that the DNA end is closer to TRBJ2-7. CDR3 length: 12 residues. The germline V gene encodes CDR1 GTSNPN and CDR2 SVGIG (reference sequence).

The rearrangement links TRBV6-1 to TRBJ2-1; perhaps TRBD1 as D (6 bases). The V end was cut by 5 bases, the J end by 10 bases, with 21 bases between. CDR3 length: 15 amino acids. Germline lookup yields CDR1 MNHNS and CDR2 SASEGT. Here the CDR3 reads CASSPSQGQTLEQFF. CDR3 DNA sequence: TGTGCCAGCAGTCCATCCCAAGGACAGACGCTCGAGCAGTTCTTC.

The CDR3 bases are TGCGCCAGCAGCCCGAGGGCGGGAGGGGAGACCCAGTACTTC. The encoded protein is CASSPRAGGETQYF. The rearrangement joins TRBV5-1 to TRBJ2-5; 9 nucleotides match TRBD2. CDR1 and CDR2 from the germline V gene are SGHRS and YFSETQ. V was pared by 4 bases and J by 5 bases, with 6 bases of the junction left unmatched. The CDR3 extends over 14 amino acids.

The V and J genes are TRBV25-1 and TRBJ2-3; 7 bases align to TRBD2. CDR1 and CDR2 from the germline V gene are MGHDK and SYGVNS. J gave up 6 bases and V 5 bases, and 5 bases lay outside the gene matches. This CDR3 contains 13 residues. In nucleotides, the CDR3 is TGTGCCAGCAGTCGGACTAGTTCCGATACGCAGTATTTT. Translated, it gives CASSRTSSDTQYF.

The chain joins TRBV5-4 to TRBJ1-2; 8 bases align to TRBD1. Germline CDR1 and CDR2: SGHNT and YYREEE (reference sequence). The ends lost 3 bases at V and 4 bases at J; junction bases unmatched: 5. The CDR3 runs to 14 residues. The CDR3 is CASSSTDRGYGYTF. The CDR3 coding sequence is TGTGCCAGCAGCTCTACCGACAGGGGCTATGGCTACACCTTC.

V gene TRBV30 combines with J gene TRBJ1-2; tentative D call: TRBD1 (5 bases). This CDR3 region has 14 residues. CDR1 is GTSNPN, CDR2 SVGIG, per germline (reference sequence). Trimming cost V 3 bases and J 6 bases, with 17 bases left between them. The CDR3 spells CAWSEGWGEDGYTF. Here the CDR3 DNA reads TGTGCCTGGAGCGAAGGATGGGGGGAGGATGGCTACACCTTC.

This clone has only a few counts. This sequence joins TRBV10-3 and TRBJ1-2, with D perhaps matching TRBD1 (6 bases). Per germline, CDR1 ENHRY and CDR2 SYGVKD. This CDR3 has 13 amino acids. V was clipped by 8 bases and J by 8 bases, with 18 bases between them. The CDR3 sequence: CAIPKDSPTGYTF. CDR3 coding DNA: TGTGCCATCCCGAAGGACAGCCCAACGGGCTACACCTTC.

The genes are TRBV7-2 and TRBJ2-7, with 7 bases lining up with TRBD1. The junction had 7 bases not matched to a gene; V was cut back by 3 bases and J by 2 bases. Germline loops: CDR1 SGHTA, CDR2 FQGNSA. This CDR3 is 15 amino acids long. The CDR3 DNA reads as TGTGCCAGCAGCTTCGGGACAGTCAGCACCTACGAGCAGTACTTC. Its translation is CASSFGTVSTYEQYF.

This clone came up once. V gene TRBV6-5 combines with J gene TRBJ1-5; TRBD1 aligns across 9 bases. The CDR3 is 14 residues long. In germline, CDR1 is MNHEY, CDR2 SVGAGI. Trimming took 2 bases from V and 6 from J; bases not matched to a gene: 2. The CDR3 reads CASSYEQGAQPQHF. As DNA, the CDR3 is TGTGCCAGCAGTTACGAACAGGGGGCTCAGCCCCAGCATTTT.